Each of the 11 T cell receptor beta chains below was sequenced from the same sample in a study of blood T cell repertoires in COVID-19. Generated by immunoSEQ multiplex PCR, the TCRdb table keeps only in-frame clones and is missing some. Of some 190,000 clones listed, 80% were seen once; the top ten hold roughly 4.5%. Sequenced input: PBMCs or T cells enriched from blood (not recorded which). The receptors derive from a young man with acute COVID-19.

This chain uses TRBV19 with TRBJ1-5, with no clear D. The CDR3 runs 14 residues. Trimming removed 5 bases from V and 6 bases from J, with 14 bases in between. From germline, CDR1 is LNHDA and CDR2 SQIVND (reference sequence). The CDR3 spells CASSHNAPSQPQHF. CDR3 nucleotides: TGTGCCAGTAGTCACAATGCTCCCAGTCAGCCCCAGCATTTT. The full variable domain, in which reference TRBV19 and TRBJ1-5 provide the parts outside the CDR3, is DGGITQSPKYLFRKEGQNVTLSCEQNLNHDAMYWYRQDPGQGLRLIYYSQIVNDFQKGDIAEGYSVSREKKESFPLTVTSAQKNPTAFYLCASSHNAPSQPQHFGDGTRLSIL.

The J gene is TRBJ1-2, the V gene TRBV6-2 or TRBV6-3, with TRBD1 matching 9 bases. V lost 6 bases to trimming and J lost 8 bases; unmatched junction nucleotides: 4. Per the germline V gene, CDR1 is MNHEY and CDR2 is SVGEGT. The CDR3 runs to 12 residues. CDR3 residues: CASSPDRGGYTF. CDR3 DNA: TGTGCCAGCAGCCCGGACAGGGGCGGCTACACCTTC.

This clone is a singleton in its sample. CDR3 protein: CASSPQTPDRNGYTF. In DNA, the CDR3 is TGTGCCAGCTCACCACAAACACCCGATCGAAATGGCTACACCTTC. This rearrangement joins TRBV18 to TRBJ1-2; the D is unclear. The CDR3 has 15 residues. V was clipped by 1 base and J by 6 bases, with 15 bases between them. Germline lookup yields CDR1 KGHSH and CDR2 LQKENI.

The CDR3 loop reads CASSGQVVGNTEAFF. CDR3 in DNA: TGTGCCAGCAGTGGACAAGTAGTGGGTAACACTGAAGCTTTCTTT. The chain links TRBV2 to TRBJ1-1; the D is unclear. Germline V CDR1 and CDR2: SNHLY, FYNNEI. The CDR3 loop spans 15 amino acids. The V end lost 4 bases, the J end lost 2 bases, and 14 bases lay between the germline ends. Looking up the rest from reference TRBV2 and TRBJ1-1 gives the full variable domain: EPEVTQTPSHQVTQMGQEVILRCVPISNHLYFYWYRQILGQKVEFLVSFYNNEISEKSEIFDDQFSVERPDGSNFTLKIRSTKLEDSAMYFCASSGQVVGNTEAFFGQGTRLTVV.

J is TRBJ1-6 and V is TRBV19, with D perhaps TRBD1 (5 bases). The CDR3 runs 15 residues. CDR1 and CDR2 from the germline V gene are LNHDA and SQIVND (reference sequence). Between the trimmed V and J ends, which lost 6 bases and 0 bases, there was a span of 9 bases. For the CDR3, the DNA is TGTGCCAGTAGCGCGGGGGGCTCCTATAATTCACCCCTCCACTTT. This sequence encodes CASSAGGSYNSPLHF.

This clone appeared once. This chain connects TRBV6-5 to TRBJ2-3, with TRBD1 matching over 7 bases. The CDR3 length is 15 residues. In germline, CDR1 is MNHEY, CDR2 SVGAGI. V trimming: 6 bases; J trimming: 1 base; junction bases outside the gene matches: 7. This CDR3 is CASRSTGLRTDTQYF. The DNA for the CDR3 is TGTGCCAGCAGGTCGACAGGGTTACGCACAGATACGCAGTATTTT.

The chain joins TRBV28 to TRBJ1-1; D is undetermined. V was trimmed by 5 bases and J by 0 bases, leaving 16 bases between them. The CDR3 is 16 amino acids. Germline V CDR1 and CDR2: MDHEN, SYDVKM. This chain's CDR3 is CASSASLGVMNTEAFF. Written as DNA, the CDR3 is TGTGCCAGCAGTGCCTCCCTGGGAGTTATGAACACTGAAGCTTTCTTT.

This chain uses TRBV6-5 with TRBJ1-2; TRBD1 is a possible D gene (5 bases). This CDR3 has 14 amino acids. V gave up 6 bases and J gave up 7 bases, with 18 bases separating them. CDR1 and CDR2 from the germline V gene are MNHEY and SVGAGI. As DNA, the CDR3 is TGTGCCAGCAGACGATCAGGGCCATTAGGTGGCTACACCTTC. Protein: CASRRSGPLGGYTF.

The V gene is TRBV25-1, the J gene TRBJ1-2; D uncertain. The CDR3 consists of 12 residues. The germline gives CDR1 MGHDK, CDR2 SYGVNS. V gave up 1 base and J gave up 6 bases, with 6 bases separating them. The CDR3 DNA reads TGTGCCAGCAGTGAATGGAGGGATGGCTACACCTTC. It is translated as CASSEWRDGYTF.

V gene TRBV24-1 combines with J gene TRBJ1-5; maybe TRBD1 (6 bases). CDR3 length equals 13 residues. Germline CDR1 and CDR2: KGHDR and SFDVKD. Trimming removed 10 bases from V and 2 bases from J, with 11 bases in between. The CDR3 DNA reads TGTGCCACATCACAGGGAGGCAATCAGCCCCAGCATTTT. Residues: CATSQGGNQPQHF.

The V gene is TRBV25-1, the J gene TRBJ2-7; D ambiguous. The V and J ends lost 6 bases and 4 bases respectively, with 7 bases between them. The CDR3 runs 11 residues. CDR1 MGHDK and CDR2 SYGVNS come from the germline V gene. CDR3 region: CASRIGYEQYF. CDR3 DNA sequence: TGTGCCAGCAGAATCGGTTACGAGCAGTACTTC.